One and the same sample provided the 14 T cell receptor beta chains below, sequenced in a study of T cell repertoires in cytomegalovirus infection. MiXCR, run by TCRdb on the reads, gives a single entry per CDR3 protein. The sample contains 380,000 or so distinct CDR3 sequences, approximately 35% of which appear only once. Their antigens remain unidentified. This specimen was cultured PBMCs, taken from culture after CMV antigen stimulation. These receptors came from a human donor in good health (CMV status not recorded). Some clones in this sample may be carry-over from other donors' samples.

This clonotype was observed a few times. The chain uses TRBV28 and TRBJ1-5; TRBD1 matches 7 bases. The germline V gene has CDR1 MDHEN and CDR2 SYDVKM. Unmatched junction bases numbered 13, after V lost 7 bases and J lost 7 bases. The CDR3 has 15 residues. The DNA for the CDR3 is TGTGCCAGCACCCTTGGGACAGTCCTCGACCAGCCCCAGCATTTT. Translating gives CASTLGTVLDQPQHF. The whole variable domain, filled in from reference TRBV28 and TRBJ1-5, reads DVKVTQSSRYLVKRTGEKVFLECVQDMDHENMFWYRQDPGLGLRLIYFSYDVKMKEKGDIPEGYSVSREKKERFSLILESASTNQTSMYLCASTLGTVLDQPQHFGDGTRLSIL.

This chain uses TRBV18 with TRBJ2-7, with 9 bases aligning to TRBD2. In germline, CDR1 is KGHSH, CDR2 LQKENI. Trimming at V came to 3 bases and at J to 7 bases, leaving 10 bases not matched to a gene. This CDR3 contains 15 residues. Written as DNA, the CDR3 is TGTGCCAGCTCACCGGGGTCGGTAGCGGGAGATGAGCAGTACTTC. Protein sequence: CASSPGSVAGDEQYF.

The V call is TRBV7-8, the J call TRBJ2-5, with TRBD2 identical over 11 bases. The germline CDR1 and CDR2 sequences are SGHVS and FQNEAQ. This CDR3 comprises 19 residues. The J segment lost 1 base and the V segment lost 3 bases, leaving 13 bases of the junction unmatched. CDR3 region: CASSLGRTSGPIFQETQYF. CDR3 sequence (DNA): TGTGCCAGCAGCTTGGGGCGGACTAGCGGGCCTATTTTCCAAGAGACCCAGTACTTC.

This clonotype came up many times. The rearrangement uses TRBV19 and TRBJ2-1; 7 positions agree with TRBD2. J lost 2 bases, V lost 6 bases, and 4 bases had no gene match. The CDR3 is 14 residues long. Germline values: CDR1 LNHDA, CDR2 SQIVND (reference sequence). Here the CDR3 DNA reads TGTGCCAGTAGGCGGGAGTCCCCCTACAATGAGCAGTTCTTC. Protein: CASRRESPYNEQFF.

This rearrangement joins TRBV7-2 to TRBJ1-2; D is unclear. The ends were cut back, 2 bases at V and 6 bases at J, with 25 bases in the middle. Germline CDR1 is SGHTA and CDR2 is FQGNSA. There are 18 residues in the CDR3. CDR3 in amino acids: CASSLFARQDAQWDGYTF. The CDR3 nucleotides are TGTGCCAGCAGCTTATTCGCTAGGCAGGACGCTCAGTGGGATGGCTACACCTTC.

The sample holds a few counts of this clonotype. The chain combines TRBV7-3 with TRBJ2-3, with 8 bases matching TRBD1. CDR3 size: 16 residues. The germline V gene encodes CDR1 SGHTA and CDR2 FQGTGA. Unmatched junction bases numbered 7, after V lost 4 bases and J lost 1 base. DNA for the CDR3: TGTGCCAGCAGCTCCGCCGGGACAGGCCGCACAGATACGCAGTATTTT. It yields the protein CASSSAGTGRTDTQYF.

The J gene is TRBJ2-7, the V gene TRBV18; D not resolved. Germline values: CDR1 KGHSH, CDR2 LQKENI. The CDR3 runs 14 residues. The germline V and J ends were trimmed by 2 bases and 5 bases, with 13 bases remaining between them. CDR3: CASSPFDKGHEQYF. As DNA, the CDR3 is TGTGCCAGCTCACCATTCGATAAGGGCCACGAGCAGTACTTC.

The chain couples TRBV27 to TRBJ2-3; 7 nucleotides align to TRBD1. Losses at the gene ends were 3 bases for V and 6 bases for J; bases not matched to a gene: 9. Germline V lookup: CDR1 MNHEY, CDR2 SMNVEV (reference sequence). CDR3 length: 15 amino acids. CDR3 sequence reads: CASSFRDRVYDTQYF. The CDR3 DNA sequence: TGTGCCAGCAGTTTTAGAGACAGGGTTTATGATACGCAGTATTTT.

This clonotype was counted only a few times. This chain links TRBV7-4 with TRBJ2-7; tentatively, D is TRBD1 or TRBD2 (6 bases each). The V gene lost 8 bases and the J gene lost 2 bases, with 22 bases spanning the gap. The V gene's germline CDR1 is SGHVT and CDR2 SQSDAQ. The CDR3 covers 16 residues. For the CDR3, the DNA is TGTGCCAGCCAGGGCGTGGAGGGGGAAGGGGCCTACGAGCAGTACGTC. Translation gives CASQGVEGEGAYEQYV.

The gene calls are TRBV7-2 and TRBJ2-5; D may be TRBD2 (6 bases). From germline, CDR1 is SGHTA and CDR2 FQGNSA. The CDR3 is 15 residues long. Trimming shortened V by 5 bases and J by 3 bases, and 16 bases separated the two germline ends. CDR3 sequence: CASSPRLGSKETQYF. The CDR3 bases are TGTGCCAGCAGCCCTCGACTAGGGTCCAAAGAGACCCAGTACTTC.

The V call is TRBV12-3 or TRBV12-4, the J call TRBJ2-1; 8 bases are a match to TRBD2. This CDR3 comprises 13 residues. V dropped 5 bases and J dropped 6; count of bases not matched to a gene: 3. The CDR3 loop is CASSGGTSNEQFF. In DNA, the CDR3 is TGTGCCAGCAGTGGCGGGACTAGCAATGAGCAGTTCTTC.

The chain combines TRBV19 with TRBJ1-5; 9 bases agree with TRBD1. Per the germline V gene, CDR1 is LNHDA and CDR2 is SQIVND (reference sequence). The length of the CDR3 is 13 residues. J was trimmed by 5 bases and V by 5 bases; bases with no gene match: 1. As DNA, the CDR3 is TGTGCCAGTAGTGGACAGGGGCATCAGCCCCAGCATTTT. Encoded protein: CASSGQGHQPQHF.

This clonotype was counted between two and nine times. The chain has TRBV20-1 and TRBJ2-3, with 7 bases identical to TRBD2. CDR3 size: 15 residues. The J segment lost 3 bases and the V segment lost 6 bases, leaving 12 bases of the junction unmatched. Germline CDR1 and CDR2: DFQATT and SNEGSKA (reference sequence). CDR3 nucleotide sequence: TGCAGTGCCGACCTAGCGGAGAGGGGTACAGATACGCAGTATTTT. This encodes CSADLAERGTDTQYF.

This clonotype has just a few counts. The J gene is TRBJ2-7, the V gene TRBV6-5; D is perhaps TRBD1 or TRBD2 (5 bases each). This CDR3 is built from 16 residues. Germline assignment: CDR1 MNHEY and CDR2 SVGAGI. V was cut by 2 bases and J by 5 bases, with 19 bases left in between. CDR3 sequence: CASSYGRAPGPHEQYF. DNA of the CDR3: TGTGCCAGCAGTTACGGGAGAGCTCCGGGGCCCCACGAGCAGTACTTC.